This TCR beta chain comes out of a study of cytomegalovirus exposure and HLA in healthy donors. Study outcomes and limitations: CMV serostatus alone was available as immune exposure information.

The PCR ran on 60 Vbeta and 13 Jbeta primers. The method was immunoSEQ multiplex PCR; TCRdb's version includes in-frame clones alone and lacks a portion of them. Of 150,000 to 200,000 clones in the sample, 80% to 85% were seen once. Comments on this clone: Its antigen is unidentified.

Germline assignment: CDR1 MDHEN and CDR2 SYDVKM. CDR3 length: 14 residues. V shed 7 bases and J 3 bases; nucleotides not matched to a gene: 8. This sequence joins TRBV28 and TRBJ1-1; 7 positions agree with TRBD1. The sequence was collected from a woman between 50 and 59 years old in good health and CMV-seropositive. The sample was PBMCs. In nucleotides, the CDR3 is TGTGCCAGCATTATGACAGGGCGGTACACTGAAGCTTTCTTT. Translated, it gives CASIMTGRYTEAFF.